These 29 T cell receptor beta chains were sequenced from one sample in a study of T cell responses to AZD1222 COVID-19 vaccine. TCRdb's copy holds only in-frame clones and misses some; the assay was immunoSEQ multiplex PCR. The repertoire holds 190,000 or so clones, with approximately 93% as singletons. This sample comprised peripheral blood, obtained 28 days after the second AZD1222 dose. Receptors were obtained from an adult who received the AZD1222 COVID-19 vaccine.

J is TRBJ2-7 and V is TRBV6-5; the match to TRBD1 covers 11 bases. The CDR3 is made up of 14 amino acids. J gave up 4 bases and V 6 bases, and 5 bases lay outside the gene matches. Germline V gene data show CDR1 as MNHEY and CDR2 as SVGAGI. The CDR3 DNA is TGTGCCAGCAGACCGGGACAGGGGGGGTACGAGCAGTACTTC. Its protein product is CASRPGQGGYEQYF.

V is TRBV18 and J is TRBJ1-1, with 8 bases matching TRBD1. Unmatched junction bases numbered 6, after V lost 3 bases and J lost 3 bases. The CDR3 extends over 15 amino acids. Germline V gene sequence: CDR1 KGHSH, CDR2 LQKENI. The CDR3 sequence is CASSPRTGKDTEAFF. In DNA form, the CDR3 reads TGTGCCAGCTCACCGCGGACAGGGAAGGACACTGAAGCTTTCTTT.

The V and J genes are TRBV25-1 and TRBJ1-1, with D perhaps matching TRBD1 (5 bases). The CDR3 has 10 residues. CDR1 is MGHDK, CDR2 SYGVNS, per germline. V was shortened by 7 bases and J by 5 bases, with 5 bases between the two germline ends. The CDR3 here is CASKGTEAFF. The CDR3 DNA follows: TGTGCCAGCAAGGGGACTGAAGCTTTCTTT.

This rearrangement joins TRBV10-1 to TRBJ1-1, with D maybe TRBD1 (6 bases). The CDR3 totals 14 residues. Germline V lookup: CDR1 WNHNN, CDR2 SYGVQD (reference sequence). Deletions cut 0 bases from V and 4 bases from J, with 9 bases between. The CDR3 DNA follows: TGCGCCAGCAGTGAGTCCGGAGGGGGCACTGAAGCTTTCTTT. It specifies CASSESGGGTEAFF.

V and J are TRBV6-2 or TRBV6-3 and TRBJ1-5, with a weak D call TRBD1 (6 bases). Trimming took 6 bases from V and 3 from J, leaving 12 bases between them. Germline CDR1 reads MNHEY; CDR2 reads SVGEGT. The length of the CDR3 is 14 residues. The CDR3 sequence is CASSLTGINQPQHF. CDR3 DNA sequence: TGTGCCAGCAGCCTGACAGGAATCAATCAGCCCCAGCATTTT.

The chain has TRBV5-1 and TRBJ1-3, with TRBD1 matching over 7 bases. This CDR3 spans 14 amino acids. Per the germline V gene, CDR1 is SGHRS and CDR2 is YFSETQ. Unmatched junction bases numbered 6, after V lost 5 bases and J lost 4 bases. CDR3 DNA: TGCGCCAGCAGAAACGACAGGGCGGGAAACACCATATATTTT. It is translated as CASRNDRAGNTIYF.

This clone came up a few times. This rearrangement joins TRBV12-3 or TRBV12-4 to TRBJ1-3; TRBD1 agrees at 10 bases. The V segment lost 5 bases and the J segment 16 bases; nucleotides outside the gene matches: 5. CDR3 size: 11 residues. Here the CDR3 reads CASSPGQGRYF. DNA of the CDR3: TGTGCCAGCAGTCCGGGACAGGGGCGGTATTTT.

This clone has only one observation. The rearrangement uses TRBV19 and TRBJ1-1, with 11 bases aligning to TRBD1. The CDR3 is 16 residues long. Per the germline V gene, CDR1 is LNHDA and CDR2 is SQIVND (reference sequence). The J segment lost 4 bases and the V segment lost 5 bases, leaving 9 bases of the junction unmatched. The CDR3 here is CASSPWTGGDATEAFF. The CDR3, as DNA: TGTGCCAGTAGTCCGTGGACAGGGGGCGACGCCACTGAAGCTTTCTTT.

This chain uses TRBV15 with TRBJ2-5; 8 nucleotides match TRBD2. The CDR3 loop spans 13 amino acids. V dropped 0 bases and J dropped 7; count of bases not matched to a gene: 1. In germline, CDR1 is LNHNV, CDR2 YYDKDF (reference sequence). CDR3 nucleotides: TGTGCCACCAGCAGAGATCTAGCGGGGACCCAGTACTTC. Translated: CATSRDLAGTQYF.

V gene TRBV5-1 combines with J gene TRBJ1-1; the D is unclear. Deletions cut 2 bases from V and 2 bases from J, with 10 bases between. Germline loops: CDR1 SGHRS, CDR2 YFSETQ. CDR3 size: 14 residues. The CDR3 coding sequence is TGCGCCAGCAGCTTCGGACTACCTAACACTGAAGCTTTCTTT. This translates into CASSFGLPNTEAFF.

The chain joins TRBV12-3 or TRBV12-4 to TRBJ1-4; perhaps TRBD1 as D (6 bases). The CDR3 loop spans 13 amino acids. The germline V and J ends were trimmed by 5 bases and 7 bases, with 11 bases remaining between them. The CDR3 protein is CASSLQGGEKLFF. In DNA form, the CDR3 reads TGTGCCAGCAGTCTACAGGGAGGTGAAAAACTGTTTTTT.

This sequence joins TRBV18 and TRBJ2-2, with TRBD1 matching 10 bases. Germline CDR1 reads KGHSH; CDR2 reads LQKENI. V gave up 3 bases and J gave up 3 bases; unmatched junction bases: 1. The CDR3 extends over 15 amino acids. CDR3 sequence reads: CASSPGTGDTGELFF. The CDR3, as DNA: TGTGCCAGCTCACCCGGGACAGGGGACACCGGGGAGCTGTTTTTT.

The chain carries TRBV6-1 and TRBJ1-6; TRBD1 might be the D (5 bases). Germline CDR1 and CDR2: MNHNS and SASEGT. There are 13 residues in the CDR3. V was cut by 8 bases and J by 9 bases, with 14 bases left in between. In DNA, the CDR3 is TGTGCCAGCCAAGCAGGGAGGAGTTCACCCCTCCACTTT. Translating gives CASQAGRSSPLHF.

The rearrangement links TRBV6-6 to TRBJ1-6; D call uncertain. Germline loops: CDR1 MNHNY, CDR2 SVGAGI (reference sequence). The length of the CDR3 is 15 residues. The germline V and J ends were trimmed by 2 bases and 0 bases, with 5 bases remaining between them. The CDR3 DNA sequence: TGTGCCAGCAGTTACGGGAGCTCCTATAATTCACCCCTCCACTTT. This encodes CASSYGSSYNSPLHF.

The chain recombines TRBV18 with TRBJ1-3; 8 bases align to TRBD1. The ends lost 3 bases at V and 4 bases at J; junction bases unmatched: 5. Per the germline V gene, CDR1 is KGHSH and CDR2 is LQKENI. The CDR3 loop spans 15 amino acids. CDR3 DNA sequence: TGTGCCAGCTCACCTACCAGGGGGCTGGGAAACACCATATATTTT. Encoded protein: CASSPTRGLGNTIYF.

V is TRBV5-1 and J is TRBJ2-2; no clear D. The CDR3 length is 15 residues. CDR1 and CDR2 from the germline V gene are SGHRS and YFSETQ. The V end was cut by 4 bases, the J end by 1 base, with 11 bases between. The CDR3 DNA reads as TGCGCCAGCAGCCCCCCGGCAGGGAACACCGGGGAGCTGTTTTTT. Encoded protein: CASSPPAGNTGELFF.

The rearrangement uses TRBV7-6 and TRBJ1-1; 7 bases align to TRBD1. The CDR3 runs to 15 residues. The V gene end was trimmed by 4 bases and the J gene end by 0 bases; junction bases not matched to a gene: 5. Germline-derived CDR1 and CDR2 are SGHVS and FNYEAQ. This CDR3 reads CASSYKTGLNTEAFF. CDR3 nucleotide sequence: TGTGCCAGCAGCTACAAGACAGGGTTGAACACTGAAGCTTTCTTT.

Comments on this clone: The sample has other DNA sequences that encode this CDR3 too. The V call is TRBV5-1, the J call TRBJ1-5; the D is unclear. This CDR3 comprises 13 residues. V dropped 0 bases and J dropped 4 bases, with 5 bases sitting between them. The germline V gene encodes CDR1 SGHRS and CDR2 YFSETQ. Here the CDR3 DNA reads TGCGCCAGCAGCTTGGAGCAGAATCAGCCCCAGCATTTT. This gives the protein CASSLEQNQPQHF.

CDR3 loop: CASTPGKNYEQYF. CDR3 nucleotide sequence: TGTGCCAGCACTCCGGGGAAAAACTACGAGCAGTACTTC. The V call is TRBV12-3 or TRBV12-4, the J call TRBJ2-7, with D maybe TRBD2 (5 bases). The CDR3 is 13 residues long. V was cut by 7 bases and J by 3 bases, with 13 bases left in between.

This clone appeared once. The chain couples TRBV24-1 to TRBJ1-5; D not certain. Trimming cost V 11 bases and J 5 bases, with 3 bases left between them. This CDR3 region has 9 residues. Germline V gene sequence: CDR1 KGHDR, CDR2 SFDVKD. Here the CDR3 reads CAKDQPQHF. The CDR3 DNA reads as TGTGCCAAAGATCAGCCCCAGCATTTT.

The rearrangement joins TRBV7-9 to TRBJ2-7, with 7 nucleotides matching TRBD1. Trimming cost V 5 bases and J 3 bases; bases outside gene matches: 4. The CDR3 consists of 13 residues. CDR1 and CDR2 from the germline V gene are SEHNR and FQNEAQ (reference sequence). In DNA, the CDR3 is TGTGCCAGCAGCCCGGGACAGCTCTACGAGCAGTACTTC. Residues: CASSPGQLYEQYF.

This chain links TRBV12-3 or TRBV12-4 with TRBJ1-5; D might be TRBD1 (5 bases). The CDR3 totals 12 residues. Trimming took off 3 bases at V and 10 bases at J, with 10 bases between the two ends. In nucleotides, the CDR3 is TGTGCCAGCAGTTTCCTCGGGGGACCCCAGCATTTT. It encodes CASSFLGGPQHF.

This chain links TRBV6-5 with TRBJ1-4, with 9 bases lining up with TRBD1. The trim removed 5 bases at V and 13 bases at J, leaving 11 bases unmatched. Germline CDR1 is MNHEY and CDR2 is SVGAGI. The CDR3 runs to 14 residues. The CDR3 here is CASSTRDRDPRLFF. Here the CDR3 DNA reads TGTGCCAGCAGTACCCGGGACAGGGACCCGAGACTGTTTTTT.

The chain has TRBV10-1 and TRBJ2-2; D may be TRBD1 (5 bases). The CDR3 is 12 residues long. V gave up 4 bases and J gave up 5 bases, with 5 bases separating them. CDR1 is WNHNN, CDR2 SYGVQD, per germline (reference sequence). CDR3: CASSAGTGELFF. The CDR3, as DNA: TGCGCCAGCAGTGCAGGGACCGGGGAGCTGTTTTTT.

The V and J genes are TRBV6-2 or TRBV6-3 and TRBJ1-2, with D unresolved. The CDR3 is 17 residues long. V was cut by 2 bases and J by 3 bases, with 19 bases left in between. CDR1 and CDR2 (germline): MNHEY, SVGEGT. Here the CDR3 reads CASSYPRFGSWDYGYTF. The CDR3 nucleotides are TGTGCCAGCAGTTACCCCCGTTTTGGGAGCTGGGACTATGGCTACACCTTC.

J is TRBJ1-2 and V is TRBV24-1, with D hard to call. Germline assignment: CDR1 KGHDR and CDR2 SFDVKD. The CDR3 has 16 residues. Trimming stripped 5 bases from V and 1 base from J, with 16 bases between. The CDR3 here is CATSGSVPGNNYGYTF. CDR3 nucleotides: TGTGCCACCAGTGGTTCAGTGCCGGGTAATAACTATGGCTACACCTTC.

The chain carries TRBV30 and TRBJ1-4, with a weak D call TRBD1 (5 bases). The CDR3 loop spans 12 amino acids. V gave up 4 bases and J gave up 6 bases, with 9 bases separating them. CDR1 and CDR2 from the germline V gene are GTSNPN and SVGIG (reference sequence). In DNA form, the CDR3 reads TGTGCCTGGACCCGGGGGGATGAAAAACTGTTTTTT. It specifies CAWTRGDEKLFF.

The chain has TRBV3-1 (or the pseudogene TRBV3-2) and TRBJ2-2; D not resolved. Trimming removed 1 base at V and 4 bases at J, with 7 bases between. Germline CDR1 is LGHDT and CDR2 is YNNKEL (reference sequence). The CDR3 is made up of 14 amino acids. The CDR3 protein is CASSQVTATGELFF. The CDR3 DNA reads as TGTGCCAGCAGCCAAGTAACAGCCACCGGGGAGCTGTTTTTT.

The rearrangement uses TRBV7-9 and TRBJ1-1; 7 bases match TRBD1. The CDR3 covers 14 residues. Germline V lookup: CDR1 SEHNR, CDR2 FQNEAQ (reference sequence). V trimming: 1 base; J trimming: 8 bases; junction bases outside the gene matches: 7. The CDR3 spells CASSLGQGGREAFF. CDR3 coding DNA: TGTGCCAGCAGCTTAGGTCAGGGGGGACGAGAAGCTTTCTTT.